Sequencing of this T cell receptor beta chain was carried out in a study of cytomegalovirus exposure and HLA in healthy donors. General study results and limits: What was likely a sequencing artifact was a cluster of highly shared sequence variants.

Trimming cost V 6 bases and J 7 bases; bases outside gene matches: 3. The CDR3 is made up of 13 amino acids. Germline CDR1 reads MNHEY; CDR2 reads SVGAGI. As for this clone: What it recognizes is unknown.

The PCR was carried out with 60 Vbeta primers and 13 Jbeta primers. Measured with immunoSEQ multiplex PCR; TCRdb has only the in-frame clones, and not every one. Seen here are 100,000 to 150,000 clones, about 80% observed once, and the top ten hold approximately 1.5%. Sequenced sample: PBMCs. V gene TRBV6-5 combines with J gene TRBJ1-4, with 9 bases fitting TRBD1. The clonotype originates from a woman under 30 in good health and CMV-seronegative. The chain's CDR3 is CASRGQGREKLFF. The CDR3, as DNA: TGTGCCAGCAGGGGACAGGGTCGTGAAAAACTGTTTTTT.